This T cell receptor (beta chain) was obtained from a study of blood T cell repertoires in COVID-19. Clones were read by immunoSEQ multiplex PCR, and TCRdb kept only the in-frame ones, dropping some. Of more than 300,000 clones in the sample, approximately 88% were seen once. Trimming shortened V by 4 bases and J by 2 bases, and 17 bases separated the two germline ends. Germline CDR1 and CDR2: SGDLS and YYNGEE. This CDR3 is built from 16 residues. The chain has TRBV9 and TRBJ2-3; no clear D gene. What was sequenced was peripheral blood. This clonotype originated in a woman in her twenties or thirties with COVID-19, enrolled during active disease. CDR3 amino acids: CASSPTFARPTDTQYF. The CDR3 DNA reads as TGTGCCAGCAGCCCGACATTTGCAAGGCCCACAGATACGCAGTATTTT. The entire variable domain, with the rest obtained from reference TRBV9 and TRBJ2-3, is as follows: DSGVTQTPKHLITATGQRVTLRCSPRSGDLSVYWYQQSLDQGLQFLIQYYNGEERAKGNILERFSAQQFPDLHSELNLSSLELGDSALYFCASSPTFARPTDTQYFGPGTRLTVL.